This T cell receptor (beta chain) was recorded in a study of graft-versus-host responses after intestinal transplantation. Whole-study findings and limits: Maximum circulating GvH clone levels tracked with early post-transplant HvG decreases. Allograft clonal ratios (graft-versus-host to host-versus-graft) were high in patients who had graft-donor T cell macrochimerism.

TCRdb's table, derived via immunoSEQ multiplex PCR, lists solely in-frame clones and lacks some. This sample has under 75,000 clones, with almost 90% found just once. Germline V gene data show CDR1 as MDHEN and CDR2 as SYDVKM. This CDR3 has 14 residues. The J segment lost 5 bases and the V segment lost 5 bases, leaving 6 bases of the junction unmatched. As regards this clone: The antigen is not known.

This TCR was recovered from a human donor who was the organ donor for an intestinal transplant. The rearrangement uses TRBV28 and TRBJ2-1; 7 positions agree with TRBD1. Material: unstimulated CD8+ T cells sorted from spleen or lymph node cells, obtained before transplant. The CDR3 nucleotides are TGTGCCAGCAGTAGCCGGGACAGAGACAATGAGCAGTTCTTC. Residues: CASSSRDRDNEQFF.